The present T cell receptor (beta chain) was sequenced within a study of shared clonotypes between healthy human individuals (TCRdb year 2020). In terms of the full investigation: Two women and a few men aged 18 to 49 years were included in the cohort. Per donor, three plates each were used for CD4 naive and CD4 memory, two for CD8 naive, and one for CD8 memory. The study deeply sequenced blood TCR repertoires of about five healthy adults to estimate repertoire size and the extent of clonotype sharing between individuals. Libraries were prepared and TCR repertoires were sequenced by different laboratories using diverse techniques, in order to increase sequencing depth and limit assay-specific biases. Per donor, leukapheresis produced somewhere between about 0.94 and 10 billion PBMCs. Overall results and qualifications from the work: Pairwise subsampling led to the expectation that sequencing depth would affect the degree of clonotype sharing among donors. Naive subsets generally had larger estimated clonotype richness than memory subsets. Incomplete sequencing was indicated by rarefaction of sorted-subset datasets, despite the large sequencing depth. Sampling was limited to blood, and TCR repertoires in tissue likely differ from TCR repertoires in blood. Clonotypes shared by all four sorted-subset donors showed higher generation probabilities than non-shared clonotypes. The small number of donors limited the genetic and exposure-history diversity represented. Roughly 5% of naive CD4, roughly 3.6% of naive CD8, about 2.4% of memory CD4, and approximately 0.39% of memory CD8 clonotypes were shared across several donors.

TCR CDR3 regions were amplified from genomic DNA by multiplex PCR using the deep immunoSEQ assay. Genomic DNA extracted from each cell subset was distributed evenly over all wells of several immunoSEQ 96-well plates, and each plate served as one replicate. For sorted subsets, around 200 ng genomic DNA, equal to 30,000 to 35,000 T cell genomes, was loaded into each replicate PCR. Purified libraries were measured with a Qubit 3.0 fluorometer, size-checked on a Bioanalyzer 2100, and measured again with the KAPA Library Quantification kit. Every immunoSEQ 96-well plate was sequenced on a dedicated single-read 150-cycle Illumina NextSeq 550 flow cell. Per the source publication's procedure: Because the immunoSEQ output included only junctional sequences and no quality scores, the filtering could not be the same as the filtering used for full-length reads. To assign V/J genes and CDR3, sequences were annotated using PyIR, a Python wrapper for IgBLAST v1.9, with IMGT germline references. Any read was removed if the V/J assignment was weak (E-value above 1e-6), the CDR3 was missing, or the read contained stop codons, out-of-frame junctions, or ambiguous translated residues. A V3J clonotype was defined by an identical inferred V gene, J gene, and CDR3 amino acid sequence. Percentage overlap between repertoires was calculated by dividing the number of shared unique clonotypes by the size of the smaller repertoire. Three approaches were used to assess repertoire richness: RTK rarefaction, the Chao1 estimator, and Recon v2.1 estimates of unobserved clonotypes. OLGA was used to compute generation probabilities for all TCRbeta clonotypes that the gDNA method yielded from a few donors. Entries here come from immuneACCESS through TCRdb and include only in-frame sequences with V and J called. Some clones fail to appear in such tables; in the studies checked, an unresolved V gene covers under half of the shortfall, and the cause of the remainder is unknown. The DNA was the basis for D and trimming; V, J and clone size are from that table. This sample comprises some 2 million clones, approximately 94% of them detected only once. 1.2% of the sample is taken by the ten largest.

CD8 naive samples were obtained by positive selection for CCR7 among CD45RO-negative cells, yielding a CD45RA+CCR7+ population from which TemRA cells were excluded. Healthy HIV-negative adults with no recently reported acute infections or vaccinations were included as donors. Every donor was a Caucasian adult living in Nashville, Tennessee, USA. After blood collection by leukapheresis, PBMCs were isolated using Ficoll-Histopaque density gradient centrifugation and then cryopreserved in the vapor phase of liquid nitrogen. Purity and quantity of every magnetically sorted T cell population were checked by analytical flow cytometry. Genomic DNA was isolated from each sorted fraction and quantified by UV absorbance on a Nanodrop 2000c. Turning to this clone: Its antigen remains undetermined. The input lacks base qualities; no much larger clone sits a single base away. This sample includes further DNA sequences coding for the same CDR3.

Input material: naive CD8+ T cells sorted from blood. The cell subset or site label on this specimen signifies: CD45RA+CCR7+. The clonotype originates from a man aged 18 to 30 in good health.

The nucleotides read TGTGCCAGCAGTGAAGAGGGGAACTATGGCTACACCTTC. Protein translation: CASSEEGNYGYTF. In this chain, TRBV6-1 is recombined with TRBJ1-2; TRBD1 is a possible D gene, resting on 5 matching bases. At the junction V is shortened by 1 base and J by 2 bases, with 5 bases in between. CDR1 and CDR2 are drawn from the germline V gene: MNHNS, SASEGT. The CDR3 sequence holds 13 residues, the cysteine and phenylalanine included. Only the CDR3 part of the read is kept: 39 bases, read in frame from the first base.